This TCR beta chain was identified during a study of OX40 agonist ivuxolimab in advanced cancers. V dropped 2 bases and J dropped 1 base, with 11 bases sitting between them. The CDR3 totals 15 residues. The germline V gene has CDR1 SGHTA and CDR2 FQGNSA. Libraries were prepared by immunoSEQ multiplex PCR; TCRdb keeps only in-frame clonotypes and omits some of them. The sample holds fewer than 85,000 clones, about 86% seen once. This receptor was obtained from an adult with an advanced solid tumor such as melanoma, head and neck, liver or kidney cancer. V usage is TRBV7-2 and J usage is TRBJ1-1; D remains unclear. Sequences were derived from CD4+ or CD8+ T cells sorted from blood, sampled in a trial of the OX40 agonist ivuxolimab. CDR3 nucleotide sequence: TGTGCCAGCAGCTTATATGGGGTAACGAACACTGAAGCTTTCTTT. This encodes CASSLYGVTNTEAFF.